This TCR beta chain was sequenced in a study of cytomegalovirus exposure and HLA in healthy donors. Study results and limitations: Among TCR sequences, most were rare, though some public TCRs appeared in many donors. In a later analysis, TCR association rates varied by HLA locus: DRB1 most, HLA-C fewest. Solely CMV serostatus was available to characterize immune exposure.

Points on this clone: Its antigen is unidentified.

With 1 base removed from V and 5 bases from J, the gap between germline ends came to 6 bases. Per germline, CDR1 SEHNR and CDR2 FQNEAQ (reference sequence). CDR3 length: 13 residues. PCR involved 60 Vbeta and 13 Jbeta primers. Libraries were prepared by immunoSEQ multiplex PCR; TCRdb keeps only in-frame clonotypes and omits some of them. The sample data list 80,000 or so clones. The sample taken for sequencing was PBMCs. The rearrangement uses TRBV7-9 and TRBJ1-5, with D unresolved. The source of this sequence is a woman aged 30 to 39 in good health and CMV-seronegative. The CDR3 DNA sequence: TGTGCCAGCAGCTTAGGGGAGCATCAGCCCCAGCATTTT. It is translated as CASSLGEHQPQHF. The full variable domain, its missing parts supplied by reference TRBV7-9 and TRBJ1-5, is DTGVSQNPRHKITKRGQNVTFRCDPISEHNRLYWYRQTLGQGPEFLTYFQNEAQLEKSRLLSDRFSAERPKGSFSTLEIQRTEQGDSAMYLCASSLGEHQPQHFGDGTRLSIL.